Ten or more counts support the clone carrying this T cell receptor (beta chain). The record originates from a study of T-cell reconstitution after alpha-beta-depleted transplantation in children. The CDR3 runs to 16 residues. Per the germline V gene, CDR1 is MNHEY and CDR2 is SMNVEV (reference sequence). The ends lost 8 bases at V and 5 bases at J; junction bases unmatched: 10. The library targeted TCRbeta and was prepared with unique molecular identifiers. Using its own MiXCR run on the PCR reads, TCRdb lists one record per CDR3 protein. The sample includes some 200,000 distinct CDR3 sequences, approximately 14% of them seen just once.

This sample comprised PBMCs from the stem cell graft donor, obtained from the stem cell graft. The genes are TRBV27 and TRBJ2-2, with TRBD2 matching over 11 bases. The receptor was isolated from a human donor who donated a stem cell graft to a child with acute lymphoblastic leukemia. CDR3 residues: CASRSLAGVGTGELFF. The CDR3 DNA reads TGTGCCAGCCGATCACTAGCGGGAGTAGGTACCGGGGAGCTGTTTTTT.